Following are 13 T cell receptor beta chains from one sample sequenced in a study of blood T cell repertoires in COVID-19. Clones were sequenced by immunoSEQ multiplex PCR, and TCRdb holds only the in-frame ones, with some missing. The data contain roughly 270,000 clones, roughly 85% of them singletons. The sequenced material came from PBMCs or T cells enriched from blood (not recorded which). Every receptor here comes from a woman aged 45-60 years who had recovered from COVID-19.

The rearrangement links TRBV5-1 to TRBJ1-5, with TRBD1 as a possible D gene (6 bases). This CDR3 comprises 15 residues. The ends were cut back, 2 bases at V and 1 base at J, with 10 bases in the middle. The germline gives CDR1 SGHRS, CDR2 YFSETQ. The CDR3 region is CASSFRGSSNQPQHF. The DNA of the CDR3 is TGCGCCAGCAGCTTCAGGGGCTCGAGCAATCAGCCCCAGCATTTT.

The chain has TRBV5-1 and TRBJ1-1; 7 bases are a match to TRBD1. The CDR3 is 15 residues long. Looked up from germline, CDR1 is SGHRS and CDR2 is YFSETQ. The junction had 4 bases not matched to a gene; V was cut back by 2 bases and J by 0 bases. Here the CDR3 DNA reads TGCGCCAGCAGCTTTGGGACAGACATGAACACTGAAGCTTTCTTT. As protein: CASSFGTDMNTEAFF.

This clone was found a few times. The chain employs TRBV4-1 and TRBJ1-3, with D tentatively TRBD1 (5 bases). Trimming shortened V by 1 base and J by 2 bases, and 9 bases separated the two germline ends. This CDR3 is 15 amino acids long. Germline-derived CDR1 and CDR2 are MGHRA and YSYEKL. CDR3: CASSQVSGPGNTIYF. In DNA form, the CDR3 reads TGCGCCAGCAGCCAAGTGTCAGGGCCTGGAAACACCATATATTTT.

The J gene is TRBJ2-1, the V gene TRBV30, with a tentative D call TRBD2 (5 bases). Trimming removed 2 bases from V and 5 bases from J, with 10 bases in between. The CDR3 consists of 13 residues. CDR1 GTSNPN and CDR2 SVGIG come from the germline V gene (reference sequence). The CDR3 sequence is CAWSRRRHNEQFF. CDR3 bases: TGTGCCTGGAGTCGGAGGAGGCACAATGAGCAGTTCTTC. Complete variable domain (other parts from reference TRBV30 and TRBJ2-1): SQTIHQWPATLVQPVGSPLSLECTVEGTSNPNLYWYRQAAGRGLQLLFYSVGIGQISSEVPQNLSASRPQDRQFILSSKKLLLSDSGFYLCAWSRRRHNEQFFGPGTRLTVL.

DNA of the CDR3: TGCGCCAGCAGCGTAATGACAGGAAGGGACATTCAGTACTTC. Residues: CASSVMTGRDIQYF. J is TRBJ2-4 and V is TRBV5-1, with D possibly being TRBD1 (6 bases). The CDR3 length is 14 residues. Trimming removed 4 bases at V and 8 bases at J, with 16 bases between. Germline CDR1 reads SGHRS; CDR2 reads YFSETQ.

The V gene is TRBV27, the J gene TRBJ1-1; D gene unclear. The germline gives CDR1 MNHEY, CDR2 SMNVEV (reference sequence). The CDR3 is 15 amino acids. V shed 1 base and J shed 5 bases, with 14 bases lying between them. In DNA, the CDR3 is TGTGCCAGCAGTTTATTGGGTGACCTGAGGACTGAAGCTTTCTTT. This translates into CASSLLGDLRTEAFF.

The V call is TRBV18, the J call TRBJ2-3; TRBD2 might be the D (6 bases). Between the trimmed V and J ends, which lost 4 bases and 9 bases, there was a span of 14 bases. The CDR3 consists of 13 residues. The V gene's germline CDR1 is KGHSH and CDR2 LQKENI. The chain's CDR3 is CASSLTGLDTQYF. As DNA, the CDR3 is TGTGCCAGCTCACTAACGGGACTCGACACGCAGTATTTT. The variable domain in full, with the rest retrieved from reference TRBV18 and TRBJ2-3, is NAGVMQNPRHLVRRRGQEARLRCSPMKGHSHVYWYRQLPEEGLKFMVYLQKENIIDESGMPKERFSAEFPKEGPSILRIQQVVRGDSAAYFCASSLTGLDTQYFGPGTRLTVL.

The chain has TRBV5-1 and TRBJ1-5; possibly TRBD1 for D (5 bases). Trimming removed 4 bases from V and 6 bases from J, with 14 bases in between. This CDR3 is 14 amino acids long. CDR1 and CDR2 (germline): SGHRS, YFSETQ. The CDR3 is CASSPQGDVQPQHF. DNA of the CDR3: TGCGCCAGCAGCCCGCAGGGTGACGTTCAGCCCCAGCATTTT.

As DNA, the CDR3 is TGCGCCAGCAGCTTGATGACAGGGGTGAGCACAGATACGCAGTATTTT. Residues: CASSLMTGVSTDTQYF. This sequence joins TRBV5-1 and TRBJ2-3; 8 bases agree with TRBD1. Germline assignment: CDR1 SGHRS and CDR2 YFSETQ. CDR3 length equals 16 residues. V lost 1 base, J lost 0 bases, and 4 bases stayed unmatched.

The J gene is TRBJ2-1, the V gene TRBV14, with 9 bases fitting TRBD1. CDR1 is SGHDN and CDR2 is FVKESK in the germline V gene. There are 16 residues in the CDR3. With V trimmed by 3 bases and J by 2 bases, 5 bases remained unmatched. The CDR3 DNA follows: TGTGCCAGCAGCCAGGGGACAGGGATCGCCTACAATGAGCAGTTCTTC. It specifies CASSQGTGIAYNEQFF.

In the case of this clone: This sample also contains other DNA sequences that code for the same CDR3. The genes are TRBV7-9 and TRBJ1-4, with TRBD1 as a possible D gene (5 bases). Germline V lookup: CDR1 SEHNR, CDR2 FQNEAQ (reference sequence). V lost 5 bases and J 7 bases, leaving 8 bases between the germline ends. The CDR3 loop spans 12 amino acids. The CDR3, as DNA: TGTGCCAGCAGCCCAAGGGGTGAAAAACTGTTTTTT. Its protein is CASSPRGEKLFF.

V usage is TRBV12-5 and J usage is TRBJ2-5; TRBD2 is a possible D gene (5 bases). This CDR3 spans 12 amino acids. CDR1 LGHNT and CDR2 FRNRAP come from the germline V gene. Trimming cost V 8 bases and J 4 bases, with 11 bases left between them. CDR3 sequence: CASSGVIETQYF. In nucleotides, the CDR3 is TGTGCTAGTTCCGGGGTGATAGAGACCCAGTACTTC.

This chain joins TRBV6-5 and TRBJ1-1; 10 positions match TRBD1. Germline trimming cut 0 bases from V and 9 bases from J; bases unmatched to any gene: 7. The CDR3 extends over 15 amino acids. Germline V CDR1 and CDR2: MNHEY, SVGAGI. The CDR3 reads CASSYSPGQGLKAFF. In DNA form, the CDR3 reads TGTGCCAGCAGTTACTCCCCGGGACAGGGGCTAAAAGCTTTCTTT.